These 19 T cell receptor beta chains came from one sample sequenced in a study of beta chain features in type 1 diabetes. These TCRs are of unknown antigen specificity. What was sequenced were expressed TCRB transcripts, since all of the isolated RNA had been reverse transcribed. Produced via immunoSEQ multiplex PCR; TCRdb's table is partial and in-frame only. The sample consists of over 600,000 clones, roughly 12% of them appearing once. Broader study findings: TCRB CDR3s were moderately but significantly shorter in Type 1 diabetes patients in all four CD4+ subsets.

Sequenced material: naive CD4+ T cells from blood. All receptors derive from a man under 40 with type 1 diabetes.

The table lists this clone with a few counts. This chain connects TRBV19 to TRBJ1-2; D ambiguous. The CDR3 runs 14 residues. Germline CDR1 LNHDA, CDR2 SQIVND (reference sequence). With 3 bases removed from V and 4 bases from J, the gap between germline ends came to 12 bases. Written as DNA, the CDR3 is TGTGCCAGTAGTATGGGCGGAGAACCCTATGGCTACACCTTC. It codes for CASSMGGEPYGYTF. Looking up the rest from reference TRBV19 and TRBJ1-2 gives the full variable domain: DGGITQSPKYLFRKEGQNVTLSCEQNLNHDAMYWYRQDPGQGLRLIYYSQIVNDFQKGDIAEGYSVSREKKESFPLTVTSAQKNPTAFYLCASSMGGEPYGYTFGSGTRLTVV.

This clone was found a few times. The sample contains more than one DNA sequence encoding this CDR3. The chain recombines TRBV7-2 with TRBJ2-5; D unclear. CDR3 size: 13 residues. V lost 5 bases and J 5 bases, leaving 12 bases between the germline ends. Germline-derived CDR1 and CDR2 are SGHTA and FQGNSA. The DNA for the CDR3 is TGTGCCAGCAGCCTGGGTCTAGGTGAGACCCAGTACTTC. As protein: CASSLGLGETQYF.

This clone was observed a few times. This chain links TRBV7-2 with TRBJ1-2, with D uncertain. CDR1 and CDR2 (germline): SGHTA, FQGNSA. The germline V and J ends were trimmed by 5 bases and 5 bases, with 15 bases remaining between them. CDR3 length: 14 amino acids. CDR3 nucleotide sequence: TGTGCCAGCAGCAATCCAGTCGGCGGGTATGGCTACACCTTC. Protein sequence: CASSNPVGGYGYTF.

The table lists this clone with a few counts. The genes are TRBV7-2 and TRBJ2-2, with 9 bases that match TRBD1. CDR3 length equals 14 residues. V lost 4 bases and J lost 5; bases outside the gene matches: 2. Germline V lookup: CDR1 SGHTA, CDR2 FQGNSA. DNA for the CDR3: TGTGCCAGCAGCTCGGGACAGGGTACCGGGGAGCTGTTTTTT. Protein: CASSSGQGTGELFF.

This clone came up a few times. The chain uses TRBV23-1 and TRBJ1-1; 10 nucleotides agree with TRBD1. TRBV23-1 is an ORF; its function is uncertain. Trimming took 9 bases from V and 3 from J; bases not matched to a gene: 4. CDR3 length: 13 residues. Here the CDR3 reads CARGGQGDTEAFF. CDR3 bases: TGCGCCAGGGGAGGACAGGGGGACACTGAAGCTTTCTTT.

This clone was picked up a small number of times. The chain links TRBV2 to TRBJ2-5; no clear D gene. The CDR3 loop spans 12 amino acids. V shed 6 bases and J shed 7 bases, with 12 bases lying between them. Germline V gene data show CDR1 as SNHLY and CDR2 as FYNNEI. The CDR3 nucleotides read TGTGCCAGCAGAGGCGAGACGGTGACCCAGTACTTC. This sequence encodes CASRGETVTQYF.

The J gene is TRBJ2-3, the V gene TRBV27; 10 bases align to TRBD2. The CDR3 consists of 16 residues. V shed 3 bases and J 5 bases; nucleotides not matched to a gene: 8. Germline CDR1 MNHEY, CDR2 SMNVEV (reference sequence). CDR3 region: CASSFQLAGWVDTQYF. In DNA form, the CDR3 reads TGTGCCAGCAGTTTCCAACTAGCGGGGTGGGTAGATACGCAGTATTTT.

The V call is TRBV7-8, the J call TRBJ1-5; 9 bases are shared with TRBD1. This CDR3 contains 17 residues. The V and J ends lost 4 bases and 1 base, in that order; junction bases with no gene match: 8. The germline gives CDR1 SGHVS, CDR2 FQNEAQ. CDR3 in amino acids: CASSSAFGTGSNQPQHF. CDR3 DNA: TGTGCCAGCAGCTCCGCATTCGGGACAGGGAGCAATCAGCCCCAGCATTTT.

A few counts support this clone. J is TRBJ1-1 and V is TRBV4-3; tentative D call: TRBD1 (5 bases). V lost 8 bases to trimming and J lost 1 base, with 11 bases between them. The CDR3 extends over 13 amino acids. The germline V gene has CDR1 LGHNA and CDR2 YSLEER. Here the CDR3 DNA reads TGCGCCAGCTCCTACAGGCGGAACACTGAAGCTTTCTTT. Its translation is CASSYRRNTEAFF.

The rearrangement uses TRBV15 and TRBJ2-1; perhaps TRBD1 as D (5 bases). In germline, CDR1 is LNHNV, CDR2 YYDKDF (reference sequence). V lost 0 bases and J lost 0, with 9 bases in between. The CDR3 totals 16 residues. Here the CDR3 DNA reads TGTGCCACCAGCAGAGAGGTGACAGCCTCCTACAATGAGCAGTTCTTC. Amino acids: CATSREVTASYNEQFF.

This clone has just a few counts. This chain uses TRBV6-1 with TRBJ1-2; D gene uncertain. V lost 1 base to trimming and J lost 5 bases, with 11 bases between them. CDR3 length: 14 residues. Per germline, CDR1 MNHNS and CDR2 SASEGT. This CDR3 reads CASSEGTRAYGYTF. CDR3 DNA: TGTGCCAGCAGTGAAGGAACCCGGGCGTATGGCTACACCTTC.

This clone was observed a few times. CDR3 sequence (DNA): TGTGCCTGGAGCGAGGGGGAGTACTATGGCTACACCTTC. This encodes CAWSEGEYYGYTF. V usage is TRBV30 and J usage is TRBJ1-2, with D perhaps matching TRBD1 (6 bases). V shed 3 bases and J shed 3 bases, with 11 bases lying between them. The CDR3 is made up of 13 amino acids. Per germline, CDR1 GTSNPN and CDR2 SVGIG (reference sequence).

This rearrangement joins TRBV7-2 to TRBJ1-5, with TRBD1 identical over 7 bases. The CDR3 extends over 17 amino acids. The J segment lost 1 base and the V segment lost 1 base, leaving 7 bases of the junction unmatched. Germline V lookup: CDR1 SGHTA, CDR2 FQGNSA. The chain's CDR3 is CASSLVYWGQSNQPQHF. The CDR3 region has the DNA TGTGCCAGCAGCTTAGTATATTGGGGACAGAGCAATCAGCCCCAGCATTTT.

The J gene is TRBJ1-2, the V gene TRBV5-6; 7 bases match TRBD1. This CDR3 contains 14 residues. V shed 4 bases and J 5 bases; nucleotides not matched to a gene: 8. Per germline, CDR1 SGHDT and CDR2 YYEEEE. CDR3 nucleotide sequence: TGTGCCAGCAGCCGGGACAGAAGAGGATATGGCTACACCTTC. It encodes CASSRDRRGYGYTF.

The chain joins TRBV28 to TRBJ2-1, with a possible D match to TRBD2 (6 bases). The germline V gene has CDR1 MDHEN and CDR2 SYDVKM. This CDR3 region has 11 residues. The CDR3 loop is CASLGGDEQFF. CDR3 nucleotides: TGTGCAAGCCTCGGCGGGGATGAGCAGTTCTTC.

This clone was seen a single time. The chain employs TRBV28 and TRBJ2-7, with TRBD2 matching 7 bases. The ends lost 10 bases at V and 2 bases at J; junction bases unmatched: 5. The CDR3 covers 12 residues. Germline V gene lookup returns CDR1 MDHEN and CDR2 SYDVKM. CDR3 protein: CATSGETYEQYF. The CDR3 bases are TGTGCCACGAGCGGGGAAACCTACGAGCAGTACTTC.

In its sample, this clone was seen a few times. As DNA, the CDR3 is TGTGCCAGCAGCTTAGAGGGGGATTCACCCCTCCACTTT. Protein sequence: CASSLEGDSPLHF. The genes are TRBV9 and TRBJ1-6; tentatively, D is TRBD1 (6 bases). CDR1 is SGDLS, CDR2 YYNGEE, per germline. This CDR3 has 13 residues. The V gene lost 4 bases and the J gene lost 8 bases, with 10 bases spanning the gap.

This rearrangement joins TRBV6-5 to TRBJ2-3; no clear D gene. With 5 bases removed from V and 7 bases from J, the gap between germline ends came to 13 bases. The CDR3 has 13 residues. Germline CDR1 is MNHEY and CDR2 is SVGAGI. The CDR3 nucleotides read TGTGCCAGCAGTCCCTCTAATGGGAATACGCAGTATTTT. It is translated as CASSPSNGNTQYF.

This clone was seen a handful of times. The chain joins TRBV2 to TRBJ2-3; 12 positions match TRBD2. CDR1 SNHLY and CDR2 FYNNEI come from the germline V gene. CDR3 length: 16 amino acids. V was clipped by 4 bases and J by 8 bases; unmatched bases: 10. CDR3 amino acids: CASSVRLAGGQGTQYF. The CDR3 DNA reads TGTGCCAGCAGTGTGCGCCTAGCGGGGGGGCAAGGTACGCAGTATTTT.